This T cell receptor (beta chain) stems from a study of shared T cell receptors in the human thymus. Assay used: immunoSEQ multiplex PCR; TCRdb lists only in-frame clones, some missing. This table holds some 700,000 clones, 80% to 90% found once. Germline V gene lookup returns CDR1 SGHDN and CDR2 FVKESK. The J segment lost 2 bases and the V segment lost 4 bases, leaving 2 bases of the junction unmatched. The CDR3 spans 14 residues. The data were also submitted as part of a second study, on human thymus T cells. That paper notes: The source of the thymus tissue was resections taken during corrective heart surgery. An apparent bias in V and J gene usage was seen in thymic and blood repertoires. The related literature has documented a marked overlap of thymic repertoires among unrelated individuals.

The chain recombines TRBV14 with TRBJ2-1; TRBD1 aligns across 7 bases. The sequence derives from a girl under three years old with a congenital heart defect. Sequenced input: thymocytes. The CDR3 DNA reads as TGTGCCAGCAGCCCCGGGACAGCCTACAATGAGCAGTTCTTC. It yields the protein CASSPGTAYNEQFF.